The 21 T cell receptor beta chains in this list originate from one sample, sequenced in a study of cytomegalovirus exposure and HLA in healthy donors. Vbeta (60) and Jbeta (13) primers were used in the PCR. The method was immunoSEQ multiplex PCR; TCRdb's version includes in-frame clones alone and lacks a portion of them. The data contain about 87,000 clones, approximately 74% of them singletons. The sequencing sample was made of PBMCs. Receptors originate from a young man in good health and CMV-seropositive.

The V call is TRBV28, the J call TRBJ2-7, with D uncertain. V was shortened by 6 bases and J by 3 bases, with 12 bases between the two germline ends. Germline CDR1 reads MDHEN; CDR2 reads SYDVKM. The CDR3 runs 13 residues. CDR3 sequence: CASRVHPNYEQYF. The CDR3 DNA follows: TGTGCCAGCAGAGTACACCCGAACTACGAGCAGTACTTC.

J is TRBJ1-1 and V is TRBV9; TRBD1 agrees at 9 bases. This CDR3 contains 17 residues. J gave up 3 bases and V 0 bases, and 9 bases lay outside the gene matches. CDR1 is SGDLS, CDR2 YYNGEE, per germline. The CDR3 here is CASSVARDRGGYTEAFF. CDR3 nucleotide sequence: TGTGCCAGCAGCGTAGCCCGAGACAGGGGGGGGTACACTGAAGCTTTCTTT.

The V call is TRBV15, the J call TRBJ1-1, with D possibly TRBD1 on 5 matching bases. V was shortened by 1 base and J by 0 bases, with 12 bases between the two germline ends. Per germline, CDR1 LNHNV and CDR2 YYDKDF (reference sequence). The CDR3 consists of 16 residues. The CDR3 DNA is TGTGCCACCAGCAGAGGTGGAGCAGGGATGAACACTGAAGCTTTCTTT. It translates to CATSRGGAGMNTEAFF.

This clone was found a few times. V gene TRBV5-1 combines with J gene TRBJ1-5; TRBD1 aligns across 7 bases. The CDR3 runs 15 residues. Germline V gene lookup returns CDR1 SGHRS and CDR2 YFSETQ. The V gene end was trimmed by 3 bases and the J gene end by 3 bases; junction bases not matched to a gene: 6. The CDR3 spells CASSWSGTDNQPQHF. The DNA for the CDR3 is TGCGCCAGCAGCTGGTCCGGGACAGACAATCAGCCCCAGCATTTT.

This chain joins TRBV5-4 and TRBJ1-4; tentatively, D is TRBD1 (5 bases). The germline CDR1 and CDR2 sequences are SGHNT and YYREEE (reference sequence). V was clipped by 3 bases and J by 4 bases, with 16 bases between them. The CDR3 totals 16 residues. The DNA of the CDR3 is TGTGCCAGCAGCTCATCCGGGGGAAAGGATAATGAAAAACTGTTTTTT. It is translated as CASSSSGGKDNEKLFF.

This clone was seen only once. This rearrangement joins TRBV6-1 to TRBJ2-2; 9 positions agree with TRBD1. The CDR3 loop spans 20 amino acids. Germline CDR1 is MNHNS and CDR2 is SASEGT. V was pared by 0 bases and J by 4 bases, with 15 bases of the junction left unmatched. The CDR3 is CASSEARSGLATGGTGELFF. The CDR3 nucleotides read TGTGCCAGCAGTGAAGCGAGGAGTGGTTTAGCGACAGGGGGCACCGGGGAGCTGTTTTTT.

This chain connects TRBV7-6 to TRBJ2-3; 8 bases line up with TRBD1. In germline, CDR1 is SGHVS, CDR2 FNYEAQ. The CDR3 length is 16 residues. After removal of 4 bases from V and 9 bases from J, the junction contained 15 bases not matched to a gene. This CDR3 reads CASSSGSGTGPRTQYF. For the CDR3, the DNA is TGTGCCAGCAGCTCCGGATCCGGGACAGGACCTCGAACGCAGTATTTT.

The V and J genes are TRBV10-3 and TRBJ2-7; 7 nucleotides match TRBD1. CDR1 is ENHRY and CDR2 is SYGVKD in the germline V gene. Unmatched junction bases numbered 3, after V lost 10 bases and J lost 0 bases. The CDR3 has 12 amino acids. Here the CDR3 DNA reads TGTGCCACTCGGGACAGCTCCTACGAGCAGTACTTC. Translated: CATRDSSYEQYF.

V gene TRBV5-4 combines with J gene TRBJ1-1; perhaps TRBD1 as D (5 bases). Germline V gene lookup returns CDR1 SGHNT and CDR2 YYREEE (reference sequence). The V end lost 4 bases, the J end lost 0 bases, and 7 bases lay between the germline ends. This CDR3 has 13 residues. Here the CDR3 reads CASSMTVNTEAFF. The CDR3 nucleotides read TGTGCCAGCAGCATGACAGTGAACACTGAAGCTTTCTTT.

The genes are TRBV2 and TRBJ1-1, with unresolved D. The V end was cut by 6 bases, the J end by 1 base, with 9 bases between. CDR3 length: 13 amino acids. Germline V lookup: CDR1 SNHLY, CDR2 FYNNEI. The CDR3 is CASRVEKNTEAFF. In DNA, the CDR3 is TGTGCCAGCAGAGTCGAGAAGAACACTGAAGCTTTCTTT.

The chain employs TRBV11-3 and TRBJ2-3; TRBD1 is a possible D gene (6 bases). Germline V gene lookup returns CDR1 SGHNT and CDR2 YENEEA. The CDR3 is 14 residues long. Trimming took 4 bases from V and 2 from J, leaving 10 bases between them. Here the CDR3 DNA reads TGTGCCAGCAGCTGGGGGCCGTCCACAGATACGCAGTATTTT. Protein: CASSWGPSTDTQYF.

This chain uses TRBV7-2 with TRBJ2-6; possible D gene TRBD2, 6 bases. V lost 1 base and J 4 bases, leaving 11 bases between the germline ends. Per the germline V gene, CDR1 is SGHTA and CDR2 is FQGNSA. The CDR3 spans 16 residues. The CDR3 is CASSLVGREGANVLTF. For the CDR3, the DNA is TGTGCCAGCAGCTTAGTAGGGCGGGAAGGGGCCAACGTCCTGACTTTC.

This sequence joins TRBV7-6 and TRBJ1-3; unclear D gene. The CDR3 spans 16 residues. Germline-derived CDR1 and CDR2 are SGHVS and FNYEAQ. Between the trimmed V and J ends, which lost 1 base and 2 bases, there was a span of 12 bases. The CDR3 is CASSLVTGEAGNTIYF. The CDR3 DNA reads TGTGCCAGCAGCTTAGTCACCGGGGAGGCTGGAAACACCATATATTTT. Full variable domain (remainder filled in from reference TRBV7-6 and TRBJ1-3): GAGVSQSPRYKVTKRGQDVALRCDPISGHVSLYWYRQALGQGPEFLTYFNYEAQQDKSGLPNDRFSAERPEGSISTLTIQRTEQRDSAMYRCASSLVTGEAGNTIYFGEGSWLTVV.

This chain connects TRBV6-5 to TRBJ2-7, with 11 positions matching TRBD2. V lost 11 bases and J lost 7; bases outside the gene matches: 13. The CDR3 runs to 14 residues. Germline assignment: CDR1 MNHEY and CDR2 SVGAGI. CDR3 protein: CACHGLAGGGEQYF. In DNA form, the CDR3 reads TGTGCCTGCCACGGGCTAGCGGGAGGAGGTGAGCAGTACTTC.

The V gene is TRBV10-3, the J gene TRBJ1-5; D is perhaps TRBD1 (5 bases). Trimming stripped 3 bases from V and 4 bases from J, with 13 bases between. The length of the CDR3 is 15 residues. Germline V CDR1 and CDR2: ENHRY, SYGVKD. CDR3: CAISDGVGGNQPQHF. The CDR3 nucleotides read TGTGCCATCAGTGACGGGGTGGGGGGGAATCAGCCCCAGCATTTT.

The V call is TRBV7-2, the J call TRBJ2-2; 10 bases fit TRBD2. V was clipped by 6 bases and J by 3 bases; unmatched bases: 7. Germline V gene lookup returns CDR1 SGHTA and CDR2 FQGNSA. The CDR3 loop spans 16 amino acids. This CDR3 reads CASRFRSGRDTGELFF. The CDR3 DNA reads as TGTGCCAGCAGGTTCCGGAGCGGGAGGGACACCGGGGAGCTGTTTTTT. Complete variable domain (other parts from reference TRBV7-2 and TRBJ2-2): GAGVSQSPSNKVTEKGKDVELRCDPISGHTALYWYRQSLGQGLEFLIYFQGNSAPDKSGLPSDRFSAERTGGSVSTLTIQRTQQEDSAVYLCASRFRSGRDTGELFFGEGSRLTVL.

This sequence joins TRBV27 and TRBJ1-5; tentative D call: TRBD1 (6 bases). The length of the CDR3 is 14 residues. The V and J ends lost 4 bases and 4 bases respectively, with 11 bases between them. Looked up from germline, CDR1 is MNHEY and CDR2 is SMNVEV (reference sequence). Here the CDR3 reads CASSSNRGNQPQHF. DNA of the CDR3: TGTGCCAGCAGTTCCAATAGGGGGAATCAGCCCCAGCATTTT.

The chain carries TRBV29-1 and TRBJ1-5; D is possibly TRBD1 (6 bases). Deletions cut 4 bases from V and 2 bases from J, with 9 bases between. Germline CDR1 is SQVTM and CDR2 is ANQGSEA. The CDR3 is made up of 13 amino acids. The CDR3 spells CSVVSGGNQPQHF. DNA for the CDR3: TGCAGCGTTGTGTCAGGGGGCAATCAGCCCCAGCATTTT.

CDR3 residues: CASSPLNSEYQETQYF. The CDR3 region has the DNA TGTGCCAGCAGCCCTCTGAACTCCGAGTACCAAGAGACCCAGTACTTC. The chain has TRBV9 and TRBJ2-5; D uncertain. This CDR3 has 16 residues. Trimming removed 4 bases from V and 0 bases from J, with 16 bases in between. The germline V gene has CDR1 SGDLS and CDR2 YYNGEE. The complete variable domain, with remaining parts taken from reference TRBV9 and TRBJ2-5, reads DSGVTQTPKHLITATGQRVTLRCSPRSGDLSVYWYQQSLDQGLQFLIQYYNGEERAKGNILERFSAQQFPDLHSELNLSSLELGDSALYFCASSPLNSEYQETQYFGPGTRLLVL.

The chain joins TRBV29-1 to TRBJ1-2; TRBD1 agrees at 9 bases. The germline V gene has CDR1 SQVTM and CDR2 ANQGSEA. The CDR3 runs to 14 residues. Losses at the gene ends were 6 bases for V and 2 bases for J; bases not matched to a gene: 7. CDR3 region: CSVDRDRVNYGYTF. CDR3 coding DNA: TGCAGCGTGGACCGGGACAGGGTGAACTATGGCTACACCTTC.

The chain is built from TRBV7-8 and TRBJ1-5; 7 nucleotides align to TRBD1. From germline, CDR1 is SGHVS and CDR2 FQNEAQ. V shed 1 base and J 4 bases; nucleotides not matched to a gene: 4. The CDR3 sequence is 15 residues long. This chain's CDR3 is CASSLDRGGNQPQHF. DNA of the CDR3: TGTGCCAGCAGCTTAGACAGGGGAGGAAATCAGCCCCAGCATTTT.